A single sample gave rise to the 11 T cell receptor beta chains below, sequenced in a study of CD8 T cells in Susac syndrome. With random hexamers, 0.5 to 1 ug RNA was reverse transcribed. Each CDR3 protein gets one entry after TCRdb re-called the immunoSEQ multiplex PCR reads with MiXCR. The data show about 250,000 distinct CDR3 sequences, 93% seen once. The material sequenced was CD4+ T cells from PBMCs. These receptors originate from a human donor with multiple sclerosis.

The chain couples TRBV15 to TRBJ2-5; weak D call: TRBD2 (6 bases). The germline CDR1 and CDR2 sequences are LNHNV and YYDKDF (reference sequence). The V and J ends lost 3 bases and 3 bases respectively, with 8 bases between them. CDR3 length equals 13 residues. CDR3 residues: CATSRGGEETQYF. In DNA form, the CDR3 reads TGTGCCACCAGCAGGGGGGGAGAAGAGACCCAGTACTTC.

The chain is built from TRBV9 and TRBJ1-1, with 7 bases lining up with TRBD1. The CDR3 is made up of 12 amino acids. Germline-derived CDR1 and CDR2 are SGDLS and YYNGEE. Trimming took 4 bases from V and 7 from J; bases not matched to a gene: 4. This chain's CDR3 is CASSPGTDEAFF. The CDR3 nucleotides are TGTGCCAGCAGCCCCGGGACAGATGAAGCTTTCTTT. The variable domain in full, completed from reference TRBV9 and TRBJ1-1, reads DSGVTQTPKHLITATGQRVTLRCSPRSGDLSVYWYQQSLDQGLQFLIQYYNGEERAKGNILERFSAQQFPDLHSELNLSSLELGDSALYFCASSPGTDEAFFGQGTRLTVV.

This sequence joins TRBV5-1 and TRBJ2-2; TRBD1 matches 8 bases. V lost 3 bases and J lost 4; bases outside the gene matches: 17. The CDR3 is made up of 19 amino acids. Looked up from germline, CDR1 is SGHRS and CDR2 is YFSETQ. The DNA of the CDR3 is TGCGCCAGCAGCTATATTAAACCGACAGGGGTGTACGGCACCGGGGAGCTGTTTTTT. Protein sequence: CASSYIKPTGVYGTGELFF.

The chain uses TRBV30 and TRBJ1-2, with no clear D. The CDR3 runs to 15 residues. The V gene's germline CDR1 is GTSNPN and CDR2 SVGIG (reference sequence). V was cut by 2 bases and J by 4 bases, with 17 bases left in between. The CDR3 bases are TGTGCCTGGAGTCCGCCAGGACGGGCAAGCTATGGCTACACCTTC. This codes for CAWSPPGRASYGYTF.

The chain combines TRBV4-1 with TRBJ2-2, with TRBD1 matching over 7 bases. From germline, CDR1 is MGHRA and CDR2 YSYEKL. V was clipped by 4 bases and J by 7 bases; unmatched bases: 6. There are 14 residues in the CDR3. As DNA, the CDR3 is TGCGCCAGCAGCCCCGGGACAGCTGACGGGGAGCTGTTTTTT. Residues: CASSPGTADGELFF.

The rearrangement joins TRBV12-3 or TRBV12-4 to TRBJ1-5, with a weak D call TRBD1 (6 bases). The CDR3 consists of 14 residues. V gave up 3 bases and J gave up 6 bases, with 12 bases separating them. This chain's CDR3 is CASSFLQGSQPQHF. The CDR3 DNA is TGTGCCAGCAGTTTTCTGCAGGGGAGTCAGCCCCAGCATTTT.

J is TRBJ2-1 and V is TRBV7-7; TRBD2 might be the D (5 bases). V lost 1 base and J lost 7, with 11 bases in between. This CDR3 region has 14 residues. Germline lookup yields CDR1 SSHAT and CDR2 FNYEAQ (reference sequence). CDR3 bases: TGTGCCAGCAGCTTAGGGTCAGGCGGGAATGAGCAGTTCTTC. It is translated as CASSLGSGGNEQFF.

The chain couples TRBV9 to TRBJ2-7; 7 nucleotides match TRBD2. In germline, CDR1 is SGDLS, CDR2 YYNGEE. CDR3 length equals 14 residues. V lost 3 bases and J lost 3; bases outside the gene matches: 6. The DNA of the CDR3 is TGTGCCAGCAGCGCCGGGGGGAAAGGCTACGAGCAGTACTTC. Protein product: CASSAGGKGYEQYF.

This rearrangement joins TRBV28 to TRBJ1-5; D perhaps matches TRBD1 (5 bases). Germline CDR1 reads MDHEN; CDR2 reads SYDVKM. The CDR3 spans 15 residues. The ends were cut back, 8 bases at V and 4 bases at J, with 18 bases in the middle. This CDR3 reads CASGALGLVNQPQHF. The CDR3 DNA reads TGTGCCAGCGGAGCCCTGGGGCTTGTAAATCAGCCCCAGCATTTT. Combining the CDR3 with reference TRBV28 and TRBJ1-5 gives the whole variable domain DVKVTQSSRYLVKRTGEKVFLECVQDMDHENMFWYRQDPGLGLRLIYFSYDVKMKEKGDIPEGYSVSREKKERFSLILESASTNQTSMYLCASGALGLVNQPQHFGDGTRLSIL.

The chain has TRBV24-1 and TRBJ2-1; D could derive from TRBD1 or TRBD2 (5 bases each). V shed 3 bases and J shed 6 bases, with 11 bases lying between them. CDR1 and CDR2 (germline): KGHDR, SFDVKD. This CDR3 contains 14 residues. In DNA, the CDR3 is TGTGCCACCAGTGATCACGGGACCCCCAATGAGCAGTTCTTC. It encodes CATSDHGTPNEQFF.

This rearrangement joins TRBV9 to TRBJ1-3; possibly TRBD1 for D (5 bases). Germline V lookup: CDR1 SGDLS, CDR2 YYNGEE. The CDR3 is made up of 17 amino acids. V shed 0 bases and J shed 0 bases, with 13 bases lying between them. CDR3 sequence (DNA): TGTGCCAGCAGCGTAGAGGCTCCGGGGACCTCTGGAAACACCATATATTTT. Translating it yields CASSVEAPGTSGNTIYF.